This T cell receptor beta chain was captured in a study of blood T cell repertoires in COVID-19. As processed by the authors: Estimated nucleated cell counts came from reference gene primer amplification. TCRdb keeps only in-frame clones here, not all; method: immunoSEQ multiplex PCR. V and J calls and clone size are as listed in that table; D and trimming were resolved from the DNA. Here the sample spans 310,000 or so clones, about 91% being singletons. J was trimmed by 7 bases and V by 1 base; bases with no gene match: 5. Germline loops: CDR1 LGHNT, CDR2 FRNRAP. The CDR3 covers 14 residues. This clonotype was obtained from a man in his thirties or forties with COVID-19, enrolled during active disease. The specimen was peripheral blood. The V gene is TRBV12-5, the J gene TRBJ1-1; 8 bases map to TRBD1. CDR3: CASGLANRGGEAFF. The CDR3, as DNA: TGTGCTAGTGGTTTGGCCAACAGGGGGGGTGAAGCTTTCTTT. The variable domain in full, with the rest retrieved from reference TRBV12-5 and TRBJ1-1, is DARVTQTPRHKVTEMGQEVTMRCQPILGHNTVFWYRQTMMQGLELLAYFRNRAPLDDSGMPKDRFSAEMPDATLATLKIQPSEPRDSAVYFCASGLANRGGEAFFGQGTRLTVV.